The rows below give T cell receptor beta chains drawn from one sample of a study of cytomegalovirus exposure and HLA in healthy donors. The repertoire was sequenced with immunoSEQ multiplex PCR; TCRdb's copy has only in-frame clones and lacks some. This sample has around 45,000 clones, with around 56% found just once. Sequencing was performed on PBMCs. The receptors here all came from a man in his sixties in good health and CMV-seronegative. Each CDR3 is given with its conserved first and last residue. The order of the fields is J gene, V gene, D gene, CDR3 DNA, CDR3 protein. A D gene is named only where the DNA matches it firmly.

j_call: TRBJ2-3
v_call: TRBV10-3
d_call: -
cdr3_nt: TGTGCCGTCGGGACTTCTCTTGGAGCAGATACGCAGTATTTT
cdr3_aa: CAVGTSLGADTQYF

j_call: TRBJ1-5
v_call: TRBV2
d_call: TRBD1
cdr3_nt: TGTGCCAGCAGTGACGGACAGGGTTACCAGCCCCAGCATTTT
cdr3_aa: CASSDGQGYQPQHF

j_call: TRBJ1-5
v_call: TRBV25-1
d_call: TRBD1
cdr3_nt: TGTGCCATCGCGGGACAGGCCTTCAATCAGCCCCAGCATTTT
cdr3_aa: CAIAGQAFNQPQHF

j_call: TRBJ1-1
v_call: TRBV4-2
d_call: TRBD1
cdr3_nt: TGTGCCAGCAGCCTGACAGGGCAGGGTGGGACTGAAGCTTTCTTT
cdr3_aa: CASSLTGQGGTEAFF

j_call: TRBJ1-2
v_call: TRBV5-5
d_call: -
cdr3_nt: TGTGCCAGCAGCTCGGTATCGAGAGGCTACACCTTC
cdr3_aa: CASSSVSRGYTF

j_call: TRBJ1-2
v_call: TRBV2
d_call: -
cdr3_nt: TGTGCCAGCAGTGAAGCGGGCAGCGGGGTGTGGTACACCTTC
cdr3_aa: CASSEAGSGVWYTF

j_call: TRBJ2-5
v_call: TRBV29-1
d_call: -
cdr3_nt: TGCAGCGTTGTCACAGGGAAAGAGACCCAGTACTTC
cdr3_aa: CSVVTGKETQYF

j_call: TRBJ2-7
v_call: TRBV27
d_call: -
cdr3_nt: TGTGCCAGCAGTCCCCACCAGGGTTACGAGCAGTACTTC
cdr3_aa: CASSPHQGYEQYF

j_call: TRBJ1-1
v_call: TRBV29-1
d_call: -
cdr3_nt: TGCAGCGGAAGCCAAGGGGGTAGAACTGAAGCTTTCTTT
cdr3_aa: CSGSQGGRTEAFF

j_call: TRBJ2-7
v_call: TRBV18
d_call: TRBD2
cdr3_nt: TGTGCCAGCTCACGCAAAGTGGCGGGAGCCCCCCACGAGCAGTACTTC
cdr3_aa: CASSRKVAGAPHEQYF

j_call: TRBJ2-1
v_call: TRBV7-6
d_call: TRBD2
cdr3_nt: TGTGCCAGCAGCTTAGGACTAGCGGGAGGCCTCGGGGGTGAGCAGTTCTTC
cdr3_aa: CASSLGLAGGLGGEQFF